This is a list of T cell receptor beta chains from one sample in a study of a mutant IDH1 vaccine in newly diagnosed glioma. The antigens these receptors bind are not known. The protocol was immunoSEQ multiplex PCR, while the TCRdb copy is restricted to in-frame clones and leaves out a portion. The sample includes roughly 69,000 clones, around 87% seen only once; the top ten take about 2%. Here the sequenced sample was PBMCs, taken from a glioma patient whose treatment included an IDH1 peptide vaccine. These receptors all come from a young man with glioma. CDR3s include the opening cysteine and the closing phenylalanine or tryptophan. D genes are given only for firm matches. Where a row states a size, it is once, few, many or the class of an expanded clone; other rows omit it.

J | length | D | size | V | CDR3 | DNA
TRBJ1-3 | 15 | - | - | TRBV4-3 | CASSQERGARNTIYF | TGCGCCAGCAGCCAAGAACGCGGGGCAAGAAACACCATATATTTT
TRBJ1-5 | 13 | - | - | TRBV19 | CASSIGQRQPQHF | TGTGCCAGTAGTATAGGGCAACGCCAGCCCCAGCATTTT
TRBJ2-5 | 16 | TRBD2 | once | TRBV7-6 | CASSLTSGGEGETQYF | TGTGCCAGCAGCTTAACTAGCGGGGGGGAGGGAGAGACCCAGTACTTC
TRBJ1-1 | 13 | - | few | TRBV11-1 | CASSLIGPYEAFF | TGTGCCAGCAGCTTAATAGGACCCTATGAAGCTTTCTTT
TRBJ1-1 | 13 | - | - | TRBV14 | CASSQEGGTEAFF | TGTGCCAGCAGCCAAGAGGGGGGGACTGAAGCTTTCTTT
TRBJ2-3 | 15 | TRBD1 | once | TRBV4-2 | CASSQAGTGADTQYF | TGTGCCAGCAGCCAGGCCGGGACAGGGGCAGATACGCAGTATTTT
TRBJ1-2 | 16 | - | - | TRBV4-3 | CASSQEAGRANYGYTF | TGCGCCAGCAGCCAAGAGGCGGGCAGAGCTAACTATGGCTACACCTTC
TRBJ2-4 | 17 | - | - | TRBV27 | CASSFPDGAIAKNIQYF | TGTGCCAGCAGTTTCCCGGACGGGGCCATAGCCAAAAACATTCAGTACTTC
TRBJ2-1 | 16 | TRBD2 | - | TRBV4-2 | CASSQVLAGDYNEQFF | TGTGCCAGCAGCCAAGTTCTAGCGGGAGACTACAATGAGCAGTTCTTC
TRBJ2-7 | 14 | TRBD2 | - | TRBV7-2 | CASSLVAWGGEQYF | TGTGCCAGCAGCTTAGTGGCGTGGGGGGGCGAGCAGTACTTC
TRBJ1-1 | 12 | - | - | TRBV10-2 | CASRDPEAEAFF | TGCGCCAGCAGGGACCCCGAAGCGGAAGCTTTCTTT
TRBJ1-1 | 12 | - | once | TRBV5-4 | CASRGANTEAFF | TGTGCCAGCAGAGGAGCGAACACTGAAGCTTTCTTT
TRBJ2-2 | 17 | - | - | TRBV18 | CASSPRLQGANTGELFF | TGTGCCAGCTCACCACGTCTACAGGGCGCGAACACCGGGGAGCTGTTTTTT
TRBJ1-4 | 16 | TRBD1 | - | TRBV7-9 | CASGLRTGGTNEKLFF | TGTGCCAGCGGCCTCAGGACAGGGGGAACTAATGAAAAACTGTTTTTT
TRBJ1-1 | 13 | - | few | TRBV18 | CASYRVLNTEAFF | TGTGCCAGCTACAGGGTTCTGAACACTGAAGCTTTCTTT
TRBJ1-1 | 14 | TRBD1 | - | TRBV7-9 | CASSIGRQGAEAFF | TGTGCCAGCAGCATCGGCAGACAGGGGGCTGAAGCTTTCTTT
TRBJ2-7 | 14 | - | few | TRBV9 | CASSVGGPDYEQYF | TGTGCCAGCAGCGTAGGGGGACCCGACTACGAGCAGTACTTC
TRBJ1-6 | 16 | TRBD1 | - | TRBV2 | CASRLKGTAGGSPLHF | TGTGCCAGCAGACTAAAAGGGACTGCAGGGGGATCACCCCTCCACTTT
TRBJ2-1 | 15 | - | - | TRBV4-3 | CASSQGSGSGNEQFF | TGCGCCAGCAGCCAAGGATCGGGTTCTGGCAATGAGCAGTTCTTC
TRBJ2-7 | 15 | - | - | TRBV9 | CASSPPYRDPYEQYF | TGTGCCAGCAGCCCACCATATCGGGACCCCTACGAGCAGTACTTC
TRBJ2-3 | 15 | - | - | TRBV6-6 | CASSYSAGTTDTQYF | TGTGCCAGCAGTTACTCGGCGGGGACCACAGATACGCAGTATTTT
TRBJ2-5 | 16 | TRBD2 | - | TRBV29-1 | CSVEGGLAGGVETQYF | TGCAGCGTTGAAGGGGGACTAGCGGGAGGAGTCGAGACCCAGTACTTC
TRBJ2-1 | 15 | - | - | TRBV5-6 | CASSSLTSSYNEQFF | TGTGCCAGCAGCTCCCTAACGAGCTCCTACAATGAGCAGTTCTTC
TRBJ2-7 | 18 | TRBD2 | once | TRBV4-1 | CASSLKVLAGGRSYEQYF | TGCGCCAGCAGCCTAAAGGTGCTAGCGGGAGGCCGTTCCTACGAGCAGTACTTC
TRBJ2-1 | 13 | - | - | TRBV30 | CAWSPSPWHEQFF | TGTGCCTGGAGCCCCTCCCCTTGGCATGAGCAGTTCTTC
TRBJ2-3 | 15 | TRBD1 | - | TRBV30 | CAWSQGQTSTDTQYF | TGTGCCTGGAGTCAGGGACAGACTAGCACAGATACGCAGTATTTT
TRBJ1-1 | 13 | - | - | TRBV5-6 | CASSLAIGGEAFF | TGTGCCAGCAGCTTGGCTATCGGAGGTGAGGCTTTCTTT